The entry below describes one T cell receptor beta chain. Antigen unknown. The data are from a study of cytomegalovirus exposure and HLA in healthy donors. PCR used 60 Vbeta primers and 13 Jbeta primers. The method was immunoSEQ multiplex PCR; TCRdb's version includes in-frame clones alone and lacks a portion of them. Among about 270,000 clones listed, just over 70% were seen once. In germline, CDR1 is SGHNT, CDR2 YYREEE (reference sequence). The CDR3 length is 15 residues. Trimming stripped 0 bases from V and 6 bases from J, with 16 bases between. Study results and caveats: Among the sequence variants, a highly shared cluster was likely an artifact of sequencing. TCR association rates varied by HLA locus in a later analysis, with DRB1 highest and HLA-C lowest.

All the people who gave samples were healthy bone marrow donors. Unrecorded immune exposures were likely, despite nominal health at sampling. The sample comprised PBMCs. The TCR comes from a female donor in good health and CMV-seronegative. This sequence joins TRBV5-4 and TRBJ2-7, with D perhaps matching TRBD2 (5 bases). Written as DNA, the CDR3 is TGTGCCAGCAGCTTGGCCGAAACCCGGGGTGGCGAGCAGTACTTC. Protein: CASSLAETRGGEQYF.